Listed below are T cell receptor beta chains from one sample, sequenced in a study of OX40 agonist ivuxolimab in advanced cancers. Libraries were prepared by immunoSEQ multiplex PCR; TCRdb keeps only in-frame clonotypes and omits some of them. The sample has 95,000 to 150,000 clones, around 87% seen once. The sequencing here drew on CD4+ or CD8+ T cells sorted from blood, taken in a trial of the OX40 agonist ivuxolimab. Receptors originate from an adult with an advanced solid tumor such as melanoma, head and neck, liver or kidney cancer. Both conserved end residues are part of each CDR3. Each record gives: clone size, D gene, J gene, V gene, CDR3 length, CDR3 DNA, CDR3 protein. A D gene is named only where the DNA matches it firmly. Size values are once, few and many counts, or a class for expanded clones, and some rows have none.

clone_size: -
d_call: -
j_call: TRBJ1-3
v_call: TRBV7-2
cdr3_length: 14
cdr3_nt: TGTGCCAGCAGCGGCCAGGGTTCCGGAAACACCATATATTTT
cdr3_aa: CASSGQGSGNTIYF

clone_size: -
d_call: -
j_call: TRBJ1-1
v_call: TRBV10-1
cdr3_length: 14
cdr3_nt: TGCGCCAGCAGTGTAGAGGGGAGAAACACTGAAGCTTTCTTT
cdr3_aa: CASSVEGRNTEAFF

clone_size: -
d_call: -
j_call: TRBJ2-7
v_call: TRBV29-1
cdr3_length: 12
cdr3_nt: TGCAGCGCCAGGGTTTCCAATTACGAGCAGTACTTC
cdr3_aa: CSARVSNYEQYF

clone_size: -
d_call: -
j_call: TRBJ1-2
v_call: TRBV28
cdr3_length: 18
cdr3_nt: TGTGCCAGCAGTTTAATTTTGGGGTCCCGGGGGGGGTACGATGGCTACACCTTC
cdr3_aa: CASSLILGSRGGYDGYTF

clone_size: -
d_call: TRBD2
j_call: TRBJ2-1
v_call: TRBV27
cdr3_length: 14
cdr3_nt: TGTGCCAGCAGTTGGGGGGGTCCCCGAGCGGAGCAGTTCTTC
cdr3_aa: CASSWGGPRAEQFF

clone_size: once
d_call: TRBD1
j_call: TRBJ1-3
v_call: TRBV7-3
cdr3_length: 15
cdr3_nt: TGTGCCAGCAGTTTGACAGGGGGCTTCGGAAACACCATATATTTT
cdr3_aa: CASSLTGGFGNTIYF

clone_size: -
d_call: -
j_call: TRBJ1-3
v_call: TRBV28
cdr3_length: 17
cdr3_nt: TGTGCCAGCAGTTTACTTGGGACATCAAGCTCTGGAAACACCATATATTTT
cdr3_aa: CASSLLGTSSSGNTIYF

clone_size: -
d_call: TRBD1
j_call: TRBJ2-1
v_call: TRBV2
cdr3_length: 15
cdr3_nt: TGTGCCAGCAGTATAGCGACAGGGAAATACAATGAGCAGTTCTTC
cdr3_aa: CASSIATGKYNEQFF

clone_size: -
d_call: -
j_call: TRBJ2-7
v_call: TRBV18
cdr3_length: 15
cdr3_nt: TGTGCCAGCTCACCGGCGGGACAGAGCTCCTACGAGCAGTACTTC
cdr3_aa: CASSPAGQSSYEQYF

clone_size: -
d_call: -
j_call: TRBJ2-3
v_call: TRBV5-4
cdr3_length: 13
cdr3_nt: TGTGCCAGCAGCTTGGAGGGTGTGGATACGCAGTATTTT
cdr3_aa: CASSLEGVDTQYF

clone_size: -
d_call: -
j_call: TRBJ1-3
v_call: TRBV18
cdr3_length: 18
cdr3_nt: TGTGCCAGCTCACCGTCTGTAGGACAGTCTCCCTCTGGAAACACCATATATTTT
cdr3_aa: CASSPSVGQSPSGNTIYF

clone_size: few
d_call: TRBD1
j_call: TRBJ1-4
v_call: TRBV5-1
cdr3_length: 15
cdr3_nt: TGCGCCAGCAGCTTGGCGGGGACAGGGGGTGAAAAACTGTTTTTT
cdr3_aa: CASSLAGTGGEKLFF

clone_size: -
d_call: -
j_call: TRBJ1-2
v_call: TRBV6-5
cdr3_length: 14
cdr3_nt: TGTGCCAGCAGACCAGGGGCTGCTAACTATGGCTACACCTTC
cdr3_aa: CASRPGAANYGYTF

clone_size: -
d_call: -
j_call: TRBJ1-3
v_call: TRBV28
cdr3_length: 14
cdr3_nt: TGTGCCAGCAGTGGAAAGTTTAATGGAAACATCATATATTTT
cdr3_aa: CASSGKFNGNIIYF

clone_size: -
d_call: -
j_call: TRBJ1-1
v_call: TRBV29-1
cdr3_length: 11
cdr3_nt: TGCAGCGTTGAACAGAACACTGAAGCTTTCTTT
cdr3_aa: CSVEQNTEAFF

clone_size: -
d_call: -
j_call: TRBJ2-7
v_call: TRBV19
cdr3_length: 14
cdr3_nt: TGTGCCAGTAGCCATATCAGTAGGGCTCACGAGCAGTACTTC
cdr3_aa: CASSHISRAHEQYF

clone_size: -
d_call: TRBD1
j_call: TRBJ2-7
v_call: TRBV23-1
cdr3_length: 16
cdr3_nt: TGCGCCAGCAGTCTCCTAGACGGACAGGGGAACAGGGAGCAGTACTTC
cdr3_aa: CASSLLDGQGNREQYF

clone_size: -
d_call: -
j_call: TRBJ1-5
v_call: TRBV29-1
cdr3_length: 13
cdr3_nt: TGCAGCGTTAGGACGGATGACAATCAGCCCCAGCATTTT
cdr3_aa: CSVRTDDNQPQHF

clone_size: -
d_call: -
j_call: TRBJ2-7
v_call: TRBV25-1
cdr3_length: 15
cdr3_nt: TGTGCCAGCAGTGAAGGTGGGACCCGGTTTTACGAGCAGTACTTC
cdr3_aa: CASSEGGTRFYEQYF

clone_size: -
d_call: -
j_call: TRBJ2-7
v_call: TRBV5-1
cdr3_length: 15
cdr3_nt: TGCGCCAGCAGCTTGGTAGCAGGAAGCTCCTACGAGCAGTACTTC
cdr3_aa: CASSLVAGSSYEQYF

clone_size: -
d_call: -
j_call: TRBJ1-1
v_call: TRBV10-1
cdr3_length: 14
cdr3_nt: TGCGCCAGCAGTGAAAGGGGACCGTACACTGAAGCTTTCTTT
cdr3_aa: CASSERGPYTEAFF

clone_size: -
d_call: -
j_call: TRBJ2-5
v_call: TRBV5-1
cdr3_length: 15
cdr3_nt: TGCGCCAGCAGCCCCCTAGAGGGGCCGAGGAAGACCCAGTACTTC
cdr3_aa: CASSPLEGPRKTQYF

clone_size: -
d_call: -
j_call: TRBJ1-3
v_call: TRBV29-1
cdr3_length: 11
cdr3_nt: TGCAGCGTTAAAACTGGAAACACCATATATTTT
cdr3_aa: CSVKTGNTIYF

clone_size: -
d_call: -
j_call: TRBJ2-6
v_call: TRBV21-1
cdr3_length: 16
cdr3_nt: TGTGCCAGCAGCAAAGGGCGTAGCTCTGGGGCCAACGTCCTGACTTTC
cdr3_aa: CASSKGRSSGANVLTF

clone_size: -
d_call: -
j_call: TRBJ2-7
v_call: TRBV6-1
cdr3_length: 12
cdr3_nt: TGTGCCAGCAGGGGGAACCCCTACGAGCAGTACTTC
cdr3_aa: CASRGNPYEQYF

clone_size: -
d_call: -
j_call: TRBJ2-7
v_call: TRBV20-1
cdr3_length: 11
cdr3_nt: TGCAGTGCTAGAGATCCCCCCTATGAGTACTTC
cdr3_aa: CSARDPPYEYF

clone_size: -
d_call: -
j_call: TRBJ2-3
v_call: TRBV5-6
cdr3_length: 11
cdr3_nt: TGTGCCAGCAGCGAAGGGGATACGCAGTATTTT
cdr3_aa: CASSEGDTQYF

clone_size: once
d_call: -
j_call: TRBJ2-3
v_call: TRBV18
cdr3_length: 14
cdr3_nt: TGTGCCAGCTCGCTCCAGGGCTCCGCGGATACGCAGTATTTT
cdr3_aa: CASSLQGSADTQYF

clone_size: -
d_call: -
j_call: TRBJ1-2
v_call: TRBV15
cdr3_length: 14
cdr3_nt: TGTGCCACCAGCAGAGCTCCACTAGGCTATGGCTACACCTTC
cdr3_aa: CATSRAPLGYGYTF

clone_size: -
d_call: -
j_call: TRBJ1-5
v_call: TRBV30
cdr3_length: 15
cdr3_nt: TGTGCCTGGAGTGTAGGGACAACCACCAATCAGCCCCAGCATTTT
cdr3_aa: CAWSVGTTTNQPQHF

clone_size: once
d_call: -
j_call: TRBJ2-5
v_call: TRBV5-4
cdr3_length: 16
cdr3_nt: TGTGCCAGCAGCTTTGTGGGCCAGGGCGAACAAGAGACCCAGTACTTC
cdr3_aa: CASSFVGQGEQETQYF

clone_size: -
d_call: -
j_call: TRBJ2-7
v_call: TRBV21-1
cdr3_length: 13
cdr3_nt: TGTGCCAGCAGCAAGGACAGAAACTACGAGCAGTACTTC
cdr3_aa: CASSKDRNYEQYF

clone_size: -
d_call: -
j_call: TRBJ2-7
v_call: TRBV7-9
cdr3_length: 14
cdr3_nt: TGTGCCAGCAGCTTATTGGCCAGCTCCTACGAGCAGTACTTC
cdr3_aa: CASSLLASSYEQYF

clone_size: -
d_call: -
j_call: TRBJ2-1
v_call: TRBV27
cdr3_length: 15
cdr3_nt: TGTGCCAGCAGACTTGACAGAGATTCCTACAATGAGCAGTTCTTC
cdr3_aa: CASRLDRDSYNEQFF

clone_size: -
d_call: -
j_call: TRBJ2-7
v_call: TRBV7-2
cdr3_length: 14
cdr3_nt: TGTGCCAGCAGCTTAGGGGCCCTCCCCTACGAGCAGTACTTC
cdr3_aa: CASSLGALPYEQYF

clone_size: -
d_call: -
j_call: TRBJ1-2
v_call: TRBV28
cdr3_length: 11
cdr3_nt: TGTGCCAGCAGTTTTCAGGGGGGCTACACCTTC
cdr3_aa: CASSFQGGYTF

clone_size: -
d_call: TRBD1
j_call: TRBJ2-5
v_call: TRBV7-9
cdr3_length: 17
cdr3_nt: TGTGCCAGCAGCTTAGGTCAGGGACAGGGGTCGGCCGAGACCCAGTACTTC
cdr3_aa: CASSLGQGQGSAETQYF

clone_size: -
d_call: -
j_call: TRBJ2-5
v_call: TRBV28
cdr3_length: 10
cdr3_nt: TGTGCCAGCAGTGGGGAGACCCAGTACTTC
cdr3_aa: CASSGETQYF

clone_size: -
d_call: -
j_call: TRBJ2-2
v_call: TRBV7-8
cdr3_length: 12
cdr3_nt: TGTGCCAGCCGCCCGGTCACCGGGGAGCTGTTTTTT
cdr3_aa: CASRPVTGELFF

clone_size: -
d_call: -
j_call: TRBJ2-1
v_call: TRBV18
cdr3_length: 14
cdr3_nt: TGTGCCAGCTCACCACCCGGAGAATGGCATGAGCAGTTCTTC
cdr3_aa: CASSPPGEWHEQFF

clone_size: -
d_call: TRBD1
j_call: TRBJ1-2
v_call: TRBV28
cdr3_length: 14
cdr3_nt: TGTGCCAGCAGTTCAGCGACAGGGGGCTATGGCTACACCTTC
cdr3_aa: CASSSATGGYGYTF

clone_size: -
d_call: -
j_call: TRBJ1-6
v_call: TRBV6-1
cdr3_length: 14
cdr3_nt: TGTGCCAGCAGTGAGGTCGGTCATAATTCACCCCTCCACTTT
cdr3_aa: CASSEVGHNSPLHF

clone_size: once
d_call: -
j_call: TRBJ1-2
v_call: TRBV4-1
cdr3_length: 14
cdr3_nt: TGCGCCAGCAGCCAAGGGTTGGGGGACTATGGCTACACCTTC
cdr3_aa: CASSQGLGDYGYTF

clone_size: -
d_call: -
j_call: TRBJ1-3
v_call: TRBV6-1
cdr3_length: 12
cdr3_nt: TGTGCCAGCAGTCCCCGGGGAAACACCATATATTTT
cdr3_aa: CASSPRGNTIYF

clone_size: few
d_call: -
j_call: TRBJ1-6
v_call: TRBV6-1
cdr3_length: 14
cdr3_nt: TGTGCCAGCAGTGACAGAGAATTTAATTCACCCCTCCACTTT
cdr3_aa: CASSDREFNSPLHF